This T cell receptor beta chain was captured in a study of blood T cell repertoires in COVID-19. Study background: T cells, B-cell-depleted T cells, or PBMCs provided the cDNA or gDNA that served as material.

The CDR3 loop spans 12 amino acids. Per germline, CDR1 GTSNPN and CDR2 SVGIG (reference sequence). Trimming took 1 base from V and 6 from J, leaving 6 bases between them. Authors' methods: Estimation of nucleated cell counts relied on the amplification of reference gene primers. Method: immunoSEQ multiplex PCR; TCRdb's copy keeps in-frame clones and lacks some. That table furnishes V, J and clone size, whereas the DNA furnished D and trimming. The sample includes over 80,000 clones, 70% to 80% of them seen just once. Sequenced sample: peripheral blood. The TCR originated in a woman older than 75 with active or convalescent COVID-19. V and J are TRBV30 and TRBJ2-2; perhaps TRBD1 as D (5 bases). The CDR3 bases are TGTGCCTGGAGTGAGGGGCCCGGGGAGCTGTTTTTT. This translates into CAWSEGPGELFF.